The TCR beta chain described here comes from a study of vaccination effects on CD4 cells after COVID-19. Study-level findings and limits: The study, lacking early post-infection timepoints, had few convalescent patients. By a late point after vaccination, infection- and vaccine-induced clones had shrunk markedly through clonal contraction.

Measured with immunoSEQ multiplex PCR; TCRdb has only the in-frame clones, and not every one. The data show 20,000 to 25,000 clones, with 73% seen just once and approximately 10% held by the top ten. About this clone itself: The target antigen is unknown.

Culture proceeded for 9 to 11 days, and CD4+ T cells were then isolated. Cultures had half their medium replaced with IL-2 medium on days 3 and 7. Germline V gene sequence: CDR1 LGHDT, CDR2 YNNKEL (reference sequence). Trimming took off 2 bases at V and 9 bases at J, with 5 bases between the two ends. CDR3 length equals 11 residues. The source is a human donor who received a COVID-19 vaccine. The rearrangement links TRBV3-1 (or the pseudogene TRBV3-2) to TRBJ1-5; D uncertain. The sample here was CD4+ T cells from PBMCs cultured without peptide, taken before COVID-19 vaccination. The CDR3 nucleotides are TGTGCCAGCAGCCAAAACGGGCCCCAGCATTTT. Protein product: CASSQNGPQHF.